The 20 T cell receptor beta chains given below trace back to one sample, sequenced in a study of PD-L1 blockade in urothelial cancer. Sequencing used immunoSEQ multiplex PCR; TCRdb keeps in-frame clones, though not all of them. The data show 70,000 or so clones, roughly 91% seen once. Here the sequenced sample was PBMCs, taken around atezolizumab (anti-PD-L1) treatment. These TCRs come from a man in his 60s with urothelial cancer.

The J gene is TRBJ1-1, the V gene TRBV30; D is possibly TRBD1 (6 bases). The CDR3 loop spans 12 amino acids. Trimming took off 2 bases at V and 8 bases at J, with 12 bases between the two ends. In germline, CDR1 is GTSNPN, CDR2 SVGIG (reference sequence). The CDR3 DNA follows: TGTGCCTGGAGTAGACAGGACCCCGAAGCTTTCTTT. Protein: CAWSRQDPEAFF.

The rearrangement links TRBV5-1 to TRBJ1-2; a weak D match, TRBD1 (6 bases). Trimming took 0 bases from V and 2 from J, leaving 11 bases between them. The CDR3 totals 15 residues. In germline, CDR1 is SGHRS, CDR2 YFSETQ. The CDR3 is CASSLDQGTNYGYTF. CDR3 in DNA: TGCGCCAGCAGCTTGGATCAGGGGACGAACTATGGCTACACCTTC.

The chain has TRBV5-1 and TRBJ1-2; TRBD1 matches at 7 bases. The CDR3 extends over 15 amino acids. The ends lost 0 bases at V and 3 bases at J; junction bases unmatched: 5. CDR1 and CDR2 (germline): SGHRS, YFSETQ. The CDR3 loop reads CASSLEGQLDYGYTF. The CDR3 region has the DNA TGCGCCAGCAGCTTGGAGGGACAGCTTGACTATGGCTACACCTTC.

The chain combines TRBV29-1 with TRBJ1-1; weak D call: TRBD1 (6 bases). Germline V gives CDR1 SQVTM, CDR2 ANQGSEA. The CDR3 is 15 amino acids. The germline V and J ends were trimmed by 5 bases and 3 bases, with 19 bases remaining between them. CDR3 sequence reads: CSVSVQGRLDTEAFF. The CDR3, as DNA: TGCAGCGTTTCTGTTCAGGGGCGATTGGACACTGAAGCTTTCTTT. Full variable domain (outside the CDR3, taken from reference TRBV29-1 and TRBJ1-1): SAVISQKPSRDICQRGTSLTIQCQVDSQVTMMFWYRQQPGQSLTLIATANQGSEATYESGFVIDKFPISRPNLTFSTLTVSNMSPEDSSIYLCSVSVQGRLDTEAFFGQGTRLTVV.

The chain links TRBV5-8 to TRBJ1-2; the match to TRBD1 covers 7 bases. This CDR3 comprises 14 residues. Trimming removed 4 bases from V and 2 bases from J; junction bases left unmatched: 5. From germline, CDR1 is SGHTS and CDR2 YDEGEE. As DNA, the CDR3 is TGTGCCAGCAGCCCAGGGACAGACAACTATGGCTACACCTTC. It yields the protein CASSPGTDNYGYTF.

This chain connects TRBV19 to TRBJ2-7; TRBD1 agrees at 7 bases. Germline trimming cut 4 bases from V and 0 bases from J; bases unmatched to any gene: 6. This CDR3 has 15 residues. Germline values: CDR1 LNHDA, CDR2 SQIVND (reference sequence). CDR3 DNA sequence: TGTGCCAGTAGTAACACCGGGACAGTCTCCTACGAGCAGTACTTC. Translation gives CASSNTGTVSYEQYF.

V gene TRBV7-3 combines with J gene TRBJ1-1, with D perhaps TRBD1 (5 bases). V was shortened by 4 bases and J by 2 bases, with 8 bases between the two germline ends. The CDR3 runs 13 residues. In germline, CDR1 is SGHTA, CDR2 FQGTGA. This CDR3 reads CASSSRENTEAFF. The CDR3 DNA reads TGTGCCAGCAGCTCCAGGGAAAACACTGAAGCTTTCTTT.

This chain connects TRBV30 to TRBJ1-1; D is unresolved. V was trimmed by 0 bases and J by 6 bases, leaving 5 bases between them. There are 11 residues in the CDR3. Germline V CDR1 and CDR2: GTSNPN, SVGIG (reference sequence). DNA of the CDR3: TGTGCCTGGAGTGTACTGGCTGAAGCTTTCTTT. It is translated as CAWSVLAEAFF.

V gene TRBV28 combines with J gene TRBJ1-1; no reliable D call. The CDR3 loop spans 11 amino acids. V was clipped by 8 bases and J by 6 bases, with 10 bases between them. CDR1 is MDHEN and CDR2 is SYDVKM in the germline V gene. CDR3 coding DNA: TGTGCCAGCGGCCCTAGGCCTGAAGCTTTCTTT. This gives the protein CASGPRPEAFF. Based on the CDR3 plus reference TRBV28 and TRBJ1-1, the full variable domain is DVKVTQSSRYLVKRTGEKVFLECVQDMDHENMFWYRQDPGLGLRLIYFSYDVKMKEKGDIPEGYSVSREKKERFSLILESASTNQTSMYLCASGPRPEAFFGQGTRLTVV.

V and J are TRBV19 and TRBJ1-2; no definite D call. CDR1 and CDR2 from the germline V gene are LNHDA and SQIVND (reference sequence). V lost 3 bases to trimming and J lost 3 bases, with 11 bases between them. CDR3 length: 14 residues. Written as DNA, the CDR3 is TGTGCCAGTAGTATTAAAAACAGCTACTATGGCTACACCTTC. Translating it yields CASSIKNSYYGYTF.

The J gene is TRBJ2-7, the V gene TRBV4-2, with D perhaps TRBD2 (5 bases). Trimming removed 2 bases from V and 4 bases from J, with 15 bases in between. There are 15 residues in the CDR3. Looked up from germline, CDR1 is LGHNA and CDR2 is YNFKEQ. CDR3 DNA: TGTGCCAGCAGCCAAACGTCCGGGGTACCATACGAGCAGTACTTC. Translated, it gives CASSQTSGVPYEQYF.

This chain links TRBV5-1 with TRBJ2-4, with a possible D match to TRBD1 (6 bases). This CDR3 comprises 15 residues. Germline values: CDR1 SGHRS, CDR2 YFSETQ. V was cut by 3 bases and J by 1 base, with 11 bases left in between. CDR3 residues: CASSSYDRAKNIQYF. In nucleotides, the CDR3 is TGCGCCAGCAGCTCTTACGACAGGGCCAAAAACATTCAGTACTTC.

V gene TRBV5-6 combines with J gene TRBJ2-7; D is unclear. V was pared by 3 bases and J by 0 bases, with 7 bases between. The CDR3 totals 13 residues. CDR1 and CDR2 (germline): SGHDT, YYEEEE. The CDR3, as DNA: TGTGCCAGCAGCTGGTTCTACTCCTACGAGCAGTACTTC. Translated: CASSWFYSYEQYF.

V and J are TRBV4-2 and TRBJ2-3; a possible D gene is TRBD1 (5 bases). The CDR3 sequence is 17 residues long. V lost 5 bases and J 8 bases, leaving 26 bases between the germline ends. CDR1 is LGHNA and CDR2 is YNFKEQ in the germline V gene. This CDR3 reads CASSEVGAPMGWITQYF. The CDR3 DNA is TGTGCCAGCAGCGAAGTAGGGGCCCCTATGGGATGGATTACGCAGTATTTT.

This clone was seen once. V usage is TRBV18 and J usage is TRBJ1-1; 7 bases match TRBD1. Looked up from germline, CDR1 is KGHSH and CDR2 is LQKENI. This CDR3 comprises 13 residues. Trimming cost V 2 bases and J 8 bases; bases outside gene matches: 5. CDR3 DNA: TGTGCCAGCTCACCAGGGACAGTTGCCGAAGCTTTCTTT. It specifies CASSPGTVAEAFF.

This clone came up once. The rearrangement uses TRBV6-4 and TRBJ1-2, with a tentative D call TRBD1 (6 bases). Germline CDR1 and CDR2: MRHNA and SNTAGT. Trimming shortened V by 2 bases and J by 7 bases, and 14 bases separated the two germline ends. CDR3 length equals 14 residues. The CDR3 loop is CASSDGPGVSGYTF. The CDR3 DNA is TGTGCCAGCAGTGACGGGCCAGGGGTTAGTGGCTACACCTTC.

V usage is TRBV5-1 and J usage is TRBJ2-7, with no clear D. V was trimmed by 4 bases and J by 3 bases, leaving 20 bases between them. The CDR3 runs 16 residues. Germline CDR1 and CDR2: SGHRS and YFSETQ. CDR3 sequence: CASSPGEINPYYEQYF. CDR3 nucleotide sequence: TGCGCCAGCAGCCCAGGCGAGATCAATCCCTACTACGAGCAGTACTTC.

The genes are TRBV10-3 and TRBJ1-5, with TRBD1 identical over 11 bases. J gave up 4 bases and V 10 bases, and 9 bases lay outside the gene matches. CDR3 length equals 15 residues. Germline values: CDR1 ENHRY, CDR2 SYGVKD. The CDR3 region is CATSPGQGENQPQHF. DNA of the CDR3: TGTGCCACAAGTCCGGGACAGGGGGAGAATCAGCCCCAGCATTTT.

The chain links TRBV29-1 to TRBJ2-7, with 9 bases that match TRBD1. The CDR3 spans 12 residues. Trimming took 7 bases from V and 4 from J; bases not matched to a gene: 5. Germline CDR1 SQVTM, CDR2 ANQGSEA. CDR3 sequence (DNA): TGCAGCGCCTACGGGACAGGGTACGAGCAGTACTTC. Protein product: CSAYGTGYEQYF.

The chain joins TRBV29-1 to TRBJ1-1; possibly TRBD1 for D (6 bases). The CDR3 is made up of 12 amino acids. Germline V gene data show CDR1 as SQVTM and CDR2 as ANQGSEA. Trimming pared 6 bases from V and 3 bases from J, leaving 11 bases between. CDR3 amino acids: CSVLQGHTEAFF. Written as DNA, the CDR3 is TGCAGCGTGTTACAGGGCCACACTGAAGCTTTCTTT.